This TCR beta chain was identified during a study of T cell responses to AZD1222 COVID-19 vaccine. Findings and caveats of the study: Most donors were white British, females outnumbered males, and clonal diversity was possibly underestimated. The study sampled repertoires only after the peak T cell response.

About this clone itself: No antigen is known for it.

The method was immunoSEQ multiplex PCR; TCRdb's version includes in-frame clones alone and lacks a portion of them. This sample has about 110,000 clones; around nine tenths occur once, and the top ten carry less than 4%. Germline CDR1 reads MDHEN; CDR2 reads SYDVKM. The trim removed 6 bases at V and 2 bases at J, leaving 3 bases unmatched. The CDR3 has 13 amino acids. This receptor was obtained from an adult in good health. This sample comprised peripheral blood, obtained on day 0 of MenACWY control vaccination. The genes are TRBV28 and TRBJ2-7, with TRBD1 identical over 8 bases. The CDR3 DNA reads as TGTGCCAGCAGCGACAGGGGCCCCTACGAGCAGTACTTC. Protein product: CASSDRGPYEQYF.